This T cell receptor (beta chain) was identified in a study of T cells in Graves' hyperthyroidism and ophthalmopathy. The overall study: Staff took peripheral blood when the initial diagnosis was made, before any treatment began.

RNA transcripts gave rise to amplified TCR beta CDR3 regions. First-round RT-PCR of the TCR CDR3 relied on the HTBI primer set. One entry per CDR3 protein results from TCRdb running MiXCR on the multiplex PCR reads. Of 350,000 to 400,000 distinct CDR3 sequences in the sample, roughly 14% were seen once. There are 14 residues in the CDR3. CDR1 is SEHNR, CDR2 FQNEAQ, per germline (reference sequence). The germline V and J ends were trimmed by 5 bases and 5 bases, with 15 bases remaining between them. This clonotype turned up a few times. Material: blood. The source is a woman in her sixties with Graves' hyperthyroidism. The gene calls are TRBV7-9 and TRBJ2-5; the D gene is possibly TRBD1 (5 bases). DNA of the CDR3: TGTGCCAGCAGCCCTGGGGCTGTAGAGGAGACCCAGTACTTC. It yields the protein CASSPGAVEETQYF. The full variable domain, rest sourced from reference TRBV7-9 and TRBJ2-5, is DTGVSQNPRHKITKRGQNVTFRCDPISEHNRLYWYRQTLGQGPEFLTYFQNEAQLEKSRLLSDRFSAERPKGSFSTLEIQRTEQGDSAMYLCASSPGAVEETQYFGPGTRLLVL.